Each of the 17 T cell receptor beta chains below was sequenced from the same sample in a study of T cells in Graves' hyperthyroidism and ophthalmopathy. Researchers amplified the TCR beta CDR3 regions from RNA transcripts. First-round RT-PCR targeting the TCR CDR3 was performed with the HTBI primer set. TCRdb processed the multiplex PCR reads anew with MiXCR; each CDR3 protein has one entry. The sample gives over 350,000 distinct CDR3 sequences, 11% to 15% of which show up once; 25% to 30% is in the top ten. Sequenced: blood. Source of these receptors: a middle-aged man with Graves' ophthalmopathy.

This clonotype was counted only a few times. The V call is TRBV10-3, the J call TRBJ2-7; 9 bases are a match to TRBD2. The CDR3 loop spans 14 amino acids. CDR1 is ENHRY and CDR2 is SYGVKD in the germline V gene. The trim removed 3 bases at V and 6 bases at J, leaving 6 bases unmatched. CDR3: CAISDSGSKAEQYF. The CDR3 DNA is TGTGCCATCAGTGATAGCGGGAGTAAGGCCGAGCAGTACTTC.

The CDR3 DNA is TGTGCCAGCAGCTCGGCCAGGGGGACCTACGAGCAGTACTTC. It encodes CASSSARGTYEQYF. J is TRBJ2-7 and V is TRBV11-2; 7 bases match TRBD1. CDR1 is SGHAT, CDR2 FQNNGV, per germline. The trim removed 4 bases at V and 2 bases at J, leaving 5 bases unmatched. There are 14 residues in the CDR3.

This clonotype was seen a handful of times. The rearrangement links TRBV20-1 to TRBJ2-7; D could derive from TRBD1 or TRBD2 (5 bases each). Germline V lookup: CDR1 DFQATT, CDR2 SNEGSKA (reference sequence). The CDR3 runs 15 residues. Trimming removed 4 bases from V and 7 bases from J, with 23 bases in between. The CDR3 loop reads CSANDPGTPKGEQYF. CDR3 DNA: TGCAGTGCTAATGATCCCGGGACCCCAAAGGGAGAGCAGTACTTC.

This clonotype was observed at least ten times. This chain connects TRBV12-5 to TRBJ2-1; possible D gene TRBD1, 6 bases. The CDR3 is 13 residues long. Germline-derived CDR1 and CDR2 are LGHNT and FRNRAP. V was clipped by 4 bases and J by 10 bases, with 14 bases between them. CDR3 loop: CASGSTEGEEQFF. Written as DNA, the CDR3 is TGTGCTAGTGGTTCAACAGAGGGGGAAGAGCAGTTCTTC.

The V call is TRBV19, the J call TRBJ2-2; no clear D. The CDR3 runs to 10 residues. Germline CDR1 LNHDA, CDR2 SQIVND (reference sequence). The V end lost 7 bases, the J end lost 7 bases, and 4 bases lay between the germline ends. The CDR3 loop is CASMGGELFF. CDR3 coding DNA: TGTGCCAGTATGGGCGGGGAGCTGTTTTTT.

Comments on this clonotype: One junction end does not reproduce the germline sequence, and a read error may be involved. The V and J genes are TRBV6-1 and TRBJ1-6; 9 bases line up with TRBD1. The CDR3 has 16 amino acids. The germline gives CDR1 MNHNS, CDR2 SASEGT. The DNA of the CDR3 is TGTGCCAGCAGTGACTTTTGGGACAGGGTCAATTCACCCCACCACTTT. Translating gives CASSDFWDRVNSPHHF.

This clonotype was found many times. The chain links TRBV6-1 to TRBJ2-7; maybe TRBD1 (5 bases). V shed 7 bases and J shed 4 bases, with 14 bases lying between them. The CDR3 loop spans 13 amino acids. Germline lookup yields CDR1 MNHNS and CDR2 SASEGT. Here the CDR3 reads CASIEQGSYEQYF. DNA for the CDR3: TGTGCCAGCATTGAGCAGGGTTCTTACGAGCAGTACTTC.

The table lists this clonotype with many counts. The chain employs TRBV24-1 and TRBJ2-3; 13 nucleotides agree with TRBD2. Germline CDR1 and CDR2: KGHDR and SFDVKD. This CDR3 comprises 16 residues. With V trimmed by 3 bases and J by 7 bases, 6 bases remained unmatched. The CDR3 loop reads CATSDGLAGVVNTQYF. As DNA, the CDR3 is TGTGCCACCAGTGATGGACTAGCGGGAGTGGTAAATACGCAGTATTTT.

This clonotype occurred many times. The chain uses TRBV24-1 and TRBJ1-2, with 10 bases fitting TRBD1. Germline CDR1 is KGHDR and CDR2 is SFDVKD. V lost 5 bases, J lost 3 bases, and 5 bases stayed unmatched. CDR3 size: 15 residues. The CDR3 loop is CATSASTGGYYGYTF. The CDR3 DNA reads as TGTGCCACCAGTGCCTCGACAGGGGGCTACTATGGCTACACCTTC.

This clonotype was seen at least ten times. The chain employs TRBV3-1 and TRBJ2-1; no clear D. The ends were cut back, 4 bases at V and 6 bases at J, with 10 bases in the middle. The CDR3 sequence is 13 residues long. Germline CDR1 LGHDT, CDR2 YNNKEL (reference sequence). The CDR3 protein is CASSPPSPNEQFF. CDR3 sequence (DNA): TGTGCCAGCAGCCCCCCGTCCCCCAATGAGCAGTTCTTC.

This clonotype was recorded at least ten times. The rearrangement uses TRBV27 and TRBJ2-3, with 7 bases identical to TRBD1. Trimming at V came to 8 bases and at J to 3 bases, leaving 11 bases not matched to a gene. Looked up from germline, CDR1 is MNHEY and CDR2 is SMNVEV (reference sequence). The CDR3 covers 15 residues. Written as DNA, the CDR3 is TGTGCCAGCGGAATTCCGGGACAGCTTACAGATACGCAGTATTTT. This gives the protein CASGIPGQLTDTQYF.

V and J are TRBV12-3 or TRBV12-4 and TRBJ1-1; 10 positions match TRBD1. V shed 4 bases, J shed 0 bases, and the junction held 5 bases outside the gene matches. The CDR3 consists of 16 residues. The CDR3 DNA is TGTGCCAGCAGTTGGGGACAGGGGCGGATGAACACTGAAGCTTTCTTT. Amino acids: CASSWGQGRMNTEAFF.

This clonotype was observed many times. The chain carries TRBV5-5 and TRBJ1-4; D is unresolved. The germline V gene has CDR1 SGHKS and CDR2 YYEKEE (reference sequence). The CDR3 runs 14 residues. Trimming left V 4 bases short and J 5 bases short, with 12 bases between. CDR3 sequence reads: CASSLYGANEKLFF. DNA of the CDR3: TGTGCCAGCAGCCTGTACGGAGCGAATGAAAAACTGTTTTTT.

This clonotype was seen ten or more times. CDR3 sequence: CASTPSPGGWPDTQYF. DNA of the CDR3: TGTGCCAGCACCCCGAGCCCGGGAGGGTGGCCAGATACGCAGTATTTT. The chain combines TRBV3-1 with TRBJ2-3, with TRBD2 matching 8 bases. Looked up from germline, CDR1 is LGHDT and CDR2 is YNNKEL (reference sequence). CDR3 length: 16 residues. V lost 7 bases and J lost 4; bases outside the gene matches: 13.

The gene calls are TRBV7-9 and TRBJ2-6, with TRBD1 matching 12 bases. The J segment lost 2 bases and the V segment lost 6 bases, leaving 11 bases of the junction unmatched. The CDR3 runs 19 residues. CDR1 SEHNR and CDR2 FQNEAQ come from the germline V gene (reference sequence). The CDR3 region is CASRYNTGTGGAGANVLTF. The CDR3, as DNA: TGTGCCAGCAGATATAACACCGGGACAGGGGGCGCTGGGGCCAACGTCCTGACTTTC. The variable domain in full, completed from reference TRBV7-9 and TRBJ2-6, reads DTGVSQNPRHKITKRGQNVTFRCDPISEHNRLYWYRQTLGQGPEFLTYFQNEAQLEKSRLLSDRFSAERPKGSFSTLEIQRTEQGDSAMYLCASRYNTGTGGAGANVLTFGAGSRLTVL.

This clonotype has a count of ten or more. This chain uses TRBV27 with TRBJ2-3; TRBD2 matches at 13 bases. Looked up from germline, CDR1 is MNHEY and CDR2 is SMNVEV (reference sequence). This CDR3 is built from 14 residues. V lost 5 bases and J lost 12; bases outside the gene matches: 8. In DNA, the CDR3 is TGTGCCAGCAGTCCAAATACTAGCGGGAGGGCCCAGTATTTT. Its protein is CASSPNTSGRAQYF.

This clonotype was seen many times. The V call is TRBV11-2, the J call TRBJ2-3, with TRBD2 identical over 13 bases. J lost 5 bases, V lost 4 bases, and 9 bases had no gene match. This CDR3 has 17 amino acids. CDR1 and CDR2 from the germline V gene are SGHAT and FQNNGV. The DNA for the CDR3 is TGTGCCAGCAGCTCCATCGGACTAGCGGGAGTGTTAGATACGCAGTATTTT. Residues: CASSSIGLAGVLDTQYF.